A selection of T cell receptor beta chains follows, all from one sample in a study of T cells in Graves' hyperthyroidism and ophthalmopathy. TCRdb itself ran the multiplex PCR reads through MiXCR, one entry per CDR3 protein. This sample has about 710,000 distinct CDR3 sequences; roughly 17% occur once, and the top ten carry under 8.5%. Source material: blood. Receptor source: a man between 18 and 29 years old with Graves' hyperthyroidism. Both conserved end residues are part of each CDR3. Fields, in order: J gene, V gene, clone size, D gene, CDR3 protein, CDR3 DNA. D genes are given only for firm matches. Some rows mark clone size as missing; the rest say once, few, many or name a class of expanded clone.

j_call: TRBJ1-1; v_call: TRBV2; clone_size: many; d_call: .; cdr3_aa: CARRGGTEAFF; cdr3_nt: TGTGCCAGACGGGGGGGGACTGAAGCTTTCTTT
j_call: TRBJ2-2; v_call: TRBV20-1; clone_size: many; d_call: TRBD2; cdr3_aa: CSARTSTSGRATGELFF; cdr3_nt: TGCAGTGCTAGAACGTCTACTAGCGGGAGGGCGACCGGGGAGCTGTTTTTT
j_call: TRBJ1-1; v_call: TRBV3-1; clone_size: .; d_call: TRBD1; cdr3_aa: CASTKVRDSEAFF; cdr3_nt: TGTGCCAGCACCAAAGTCAGGGACAGTGAAGCTTTCTTT
j_call: TRBJ1-1; v_call: TRBV9; clone_size: .; d_call: .; cdr3_aa: CASSVVGGLGTEAFF; cdr3_nt: TGTGCCAGCAGCGTAGTAGGGGGGTTAGGCACTGAAGCTTTCTTT
j_call: TRBJ1-5; v_call: TRBV6-1; clone_size: many; d_call: .; cdr3_aa: CASSFSDWYRYQPQHF; cdr3_nt: TGTGCCAGCAGTTTCTCTGACTGGTACCGGTATCAGCCCCAGCATTTT
j_call: TRBJ1-1; v_call: TRBV28; clone_size: few; d_call: TRBD1; cdr3_aa: CASSSPRDRGDTEAFF; cdr3_nt: TGTGCCAGCAGTTCACCCCGGGACAGGGGGGACACTGAAGCTTTCTTT
j_call: TRBJ1-5; v_call: TRBV28; clone_size: many; d_call: .; cdr3_aa: CASTIPPQPQHF; cdr3_nt: TGTGCCAGCACCATACCACCTCAGCCCCAGCATTTT
j_call: TRBJ1-1; v_call: TRBV30; clone_size: .; d_call: TRBD1; cdr3_aa: CARDRVKTEAFF; cdr3_nt: TGTGCCCGGGACAGGGTCAAGACTGAAGCTTTCTTT
j_call: TRBJ2-1; v_call: TRBV20-1; clone_size: many; d_call: TRBD1; cdr3_aa: CSATPGQGSWNEQFF; cdr3_nt: TGCAGTGCTACCCCGGGACAGGGAAGTTGGAATGAGCAGTTCTTC
j_call: TRBJ2-7; v_call: TRBV12-3/TRBV12-4; clone_size: many; d_call: TRBD2; cdr3_aa: CASSLGGVAYEQYF; cdr3_nt: TGTGCCAGCAGTTTGGGGGGGGTTGCCTACGAGCAGTACTTC
j_call: TRBJ2-1; v_call: TRBV29-1; clone_size: few; d_call: TRBD1; cdr3_aa: CSVVGRGRFSEQFF; cdr3_nt: TGCAGCGTTGTGGGCAGGGGGCGGTTTAGTGAGCAGTTCTTC
j_call: TRBJ1-1; v_call: TRBV15; clone_size: few; d_call: TRBD1; cdr3_aa: CATSRGGTGNTEAFF; cdr3_nt: TGTGCCACCAGCAGAGGAGGGACAGGGAACACTGAAGCTTTCTTT
j_call: TRBJ2-5; v_call: TRBV20-1; clone_size: .; d_call: .; cdr3_aa: CSASGEFQETQYF; cdr3_nt: TGCAGTGCTAGTGGCGAGTTTCAAGAGACCCAGTACTTC
j_call: TRBJ2-3; v_call: TRBV3-1; clone_size: few; d_call: TRBD2; cdr3_aa: CASSQGGLAEFTDTQYF; cdr3_nt: TGTGCCAGCAGCCAAGGGGGACTAGCGGAATTCACAGATACGCAGTATTTT
j_call: TRBJ2-1; v_call: TRBV6-1; clone_size: many; d_call: TRBD1; cdr3_aa: CASKQGTGSYNEQFF; cdr3_nt: TGTGCCAGCAAACAAGGGACAGGCTCCTACAATGAGCAGTTCTTC
j_call: TRBJ2-6; v_call: TRBV6-2/TRBV6-3; clone_size: many; d_call: .; cdr3_aa: CASKRGTSPSGANVLTF; cdr3_nt: TGTGCCAGCAAGAGGGGTACCTCGCCCTCTGGGGCCAACGTCCTGACTTTC
j_call: TRBJ1-1; v_call: TRBV19; clone_size: .; d_call: .; cdr3_aa: CASSTRRQVTKRGAFF; cdr3_nt: TGTGCCAGTAGTACCCGGCGACAGGTGACTAAACGGGGAGCTTTCTTT
j_call: TRBJ1-1; v_call: TRBV15; clone_size: .; d_call: .; cdr3_aa: CATSREGVRAVNTEAFF; cdr3_nt: TGTGCCACCAGCAGAGAGGGCGTGAGGGCCGTGAACACTGAAGCTTTCTTT
j_call: TRBJ2-7; v_call: TRBV11-1; clone_size: many; d_call: .; cdr3_aa: CASSLARRGEEQYF; cdr3_nt: TGTGCCAGCAGCTTAGCGCGGCGGGGAGAGGAGCAGTACTTC
j_call: TRBJ2-5; v_call: TRBV7-9; clone_size: many; d_call: TRBD1; cdr3_aa: CASSTPRQGVMETQYF; cdr3_nt: TGTGCCAGCTCGACCCCACGGCAGGGGGTGATGGAGACCCAGTACTTC
j_call: TRBJ2-3; v_call: TRBV11-3; clone_size: .; d_call: .; cdr3_aa: CASSPWQGLSTDTQYF; cdr3_nt: TGTGCCAGCAGTCCCTGGCAGGGTCTGAGCACAGATACGCAGTATTTT
j_call: TRBJ2-7; v_call: TRBV7-3; clone_size: .; d_call: .; cdr3_aa: CASSFSSTDGEQYF; cdr3_nt: TGTGCCAGCAGCTTCTCTAGTACCGATGGCGAGCAGTACTTC
j_call: TRBJ1-1; v_call: TRBV19; clone_size: few; d_call: .; cdr3_aa: CASSPATGAEAFF; cdr3_nt: TGTGCCAGTAGCCCGGCCACGGGGGCTGAAGCTTTCTTT
j_call: TRBJ2-1; v_call: TRBV13; clone_size: many; d_call: TRBD2; cdr3_aa: CASLTSDYENEQFF; cdr3_nt: TGTGCCAGTTTAACTAGCGATTATGAGAATGAGCAGTTCTTC
j_call: TRBJ2-2; v_call: TRBV7-9; clone_size: .; d_call: TRBD2; cdr3_aa: CASSPWSGGGRVTAGELFF; cdr3_nt: TGTGCCAGCAGTCCCTGGAGTGGGGGCGGGAGGGTGACCGCCGGGGAGCTGTTTTTT
j_call: TRBJ1-4; v_call: TRBV30; clone_size: few; d_call: .; cdr3_aa: CAWSRGLGEKLFF; cdr3_nt: TGTGCCTGGAGTAGAGGGCTGGGGGAAAAACTGTTTTTT
j_call: TRBJ2-3; v_call: TRBV3-1; clone_size: many; d_call: TRBD2; cdr3_aa: CASSPIGGGTDTQYF; cdr3_nt: TGTGCCAGCAGCCCCATCGGGGGGGGCACAGATACGCAGTATTTT
j_call: TRBJ2-5; v_call: TRBV7-3; clone_size: few; d_call: .; cdr3_aa: CASTPRAGETQYF; cdr3_nt: TGTGCCAGCACACCCCGTGCTGGAGAGACCCAGTACTTC
j_call: TRBJ1-6; v_call: TRBV11-2; clone_size: .; d_call: .; cdr3_aa: CASSLALGLRDSPLHF; cdr3_nt: TGTGCCAGCAGCTTAGCTTTAGGGTTGAGAGATTCACCCCTCCACTTT
j_call: TRBJ2-7; v_call: TRBV6-1; clone_size: many; d_call: TRBD1; cdr3_aa: CASSNPPGQGTDEQYF; cdr3_nt: TGTGCCAGCAGTAACCCCCCGGGACAGGGTACAGACGAGCAGTACTTC
j_call: TRBJ1-6; v_call: TRBV2; clone_size: many; d_call: TRBD1; cdr3_aa: CASLRDRSPLNNSPLHF; cdr3_nt: TGTGCCAGCTTGCGGGACAGGTCCCCATTAAATAATTCACCCCTCCACTTT
j_call: TRBJ1-2; v_call: TRBV29-1; clone_size: .; d_call: TRBD1; cdr3_aa: CSVSETGGYGYTF; cdr3_nt: TGCAGCGTTTCCGAGACAGGGGGCTATGGCTACACCTTC
j_call: TRBJ2-1; v_call: TRBV28; clone_size: many; d_call: TRBD2; cdr3_aa: CASSFLAGGTYNEQFF; cdr3_nt: TGTGCCAGCAGTTTCTTGGCGGGAGGGACCTACAATGAGCAGTTCTTC
j_call: TRBJ2-6; v_call: TRBV7-6; clone_size: few; d_call: .; cdr3_aa: CASSSGGIAPGANVLTF; cdr3_nt: TGTGCCAGCAGCTCTGGGGGAATAGCGCCTGGGGCCAACGTCCTGACTTTC
j_call: TRBJ1-1; v_call: TRBV9; clone_size: .; d_call: .; cdr3_aa: CASSVVGRTEAFF; cdr3_nt: TGTGCCAGCAGCGTAGTTGGGAGAACTGAAGCTTTCTTT
j_call: TRBJ1-5; v_call: TRBV7-9; clone_size: .; d_call: .; cdr3_aa: CASSLILGRQPQHF; cdr3_nt: TGTGCCAGCAGCTTAATATTGGGGCGTCAGCCCCAGCATTTT
j_call: TRBJ2-2; v_call: TRBV2; clone_size: few; d_call: .; cdr3_aa: CASRPGFIWNTGELFF; cdr3_nt: TGTGCCAGCAGGCCAGGATTTATTTGGAACACCGGGGAGCTGTTTTTT
j_call: TRBJ2-5; v_call: TRBV20-1; clone_size: few; d_call: .; cdr3_aa: CSAAQKETQYF; cdr3_nt: TGCAGTGCTGCTCAAAAAGAGACCCAGTACTTC
j_call: TRBJ1-2; v_call: TRBV12-3/TRBV12-4; clone_size: many; d_call: .; cdr3_aa: CASSTLNYGYTF; cdr3_nt: TGTGCCAGCTCGACTCTTAACTATGGCTACACCTTC
j_call: TRBJ2-1; v_call: TRBV7-9; clone_size: many; d_call: TRBD1; cdr3_aa: CASSTRTGSHEQFF; cdr3_nt: TGTGCCAGCAGCACAAGGACAGGGTCCCATGAGCAGTTCTTC
j_call: TRBJ1-5; v_call: TRBV28; clone_size: many; d_call: .; cdr3_aa: CASSWGRQQPQHF; cdr3_nt: TGTGCCAGCAGCTGGGGCCGACAGCAGCCCCAGCATTTT
j_call: TRBJ2-3; v_call: TRBV6-1; clone_size: many; d_call: .; cdr3_aa: CASSEGRTDTQYF; cdr3_nt: TGTGCCAGCAGTGAGGGGCGCACAGATACGCAGTATTTT